The rows below give T cell receptor beta chains drawn from one sample of a study of neurological immune-mediated disorders. TCRdb reprocessed the 5' RACE reads via MiXCR and lists one record per CDR3 protein. The sample has 50,000 to 80,000 distinct CDR3 sequences, 3.4% seen once. Sequences were obtained from PBMCs. Receptors were obtained from a man aged 35 to 55 with multiple sclerosis. CDR3s include the opening cysteine and the closing phenylalanine or tryptophan. D genes are given only for firm matches. Size is omitted from some rows. Given values are once, few, many or a class for expanded clones.

many TRBJ2-1 TRBV5-1 NA CASSLEAQLDEQFF TGCGCCAGCAGCTTGGAGGCGCAACTCGATGAGCAGTTCTTC
many TRBJ1-4 TRBV6-1 TRBD1 CASRIDREDRKLFF TGTGCCAGCAGGATTGACAGGGAGGATAGAAAACTGTTTTTT
many TRBJ1-5 TRBV5-6 NA CASSLTGNQPQHF TGTGCCAGCAGCTTGACGGGCAATCAGCCCCAGCATTTT
many TRBJ1-1 TRBV27 NA CASSFGVRGTEAFF TGTGCCAGCAGTTTCGGCGTAAGGGGAACTGAAGCTTTCTTT
many TRBJ2-5 TRBV5-1 TRBD1 CASSHYPPGQRILETQYF TGCGCCAGCAGCCATTACCCCCCGGGACAGAGAATTTTGGAGACCCAGTACTTC
many TRBJ2-5 TRBV12-3/TRBV12-4 NA CASSFTGRETQYF TGTGCCAGCAGTTTCACAGGGAGGGAGACCCAGTACTTC
NA TRBJ1-3 TRBV12-3/TRBV12-4 NA CASSFGTSGAGNTIYF TGTGCCAGCAGTTTCGGTACCTCGGGGGCTGGAAACACCATATATTTT
many TRBJ1-5 TRBV2 NA CASSVGGGNQPQHF TGTGCCAGCAGTGTCGGGGGCGGCAATCAGCCCCAGCATTTT
many TRBJ2-3 TRBV7-9 NA CASSLAGPGTGRTDTQYF TGTGCCAGCAGCTTGGCCGGGCCCGGGACTGGACGCACAGATACGCAGTATTTT
few TRBJ2-7 TRBV5-1 TRBD1 CASSLGVGTDSYEQYF TGCGCCAGCAGCTTGGGGGTCGGGACAGACTCCTACGAGCAGTACTTC
many TRBJ2-3 TRBV5-1 NA CASSLGRATLDTQYF TGCGCCAGCAGCTTGGGCAGGGCGACTTTGGATACGCAGTATTTT
NA TRBJ1-5 TRBV12-3/TRBV12-4 NA CASSLAGKTQNF TGTGCCAGCAGTTTAGCGGGTAAGACCCAGAATTTT
many TRBJ2-5 TRBV20-1 TRBD2 CSARLAGETGETQYF TGCAGTGCTAGACTAGCGGGGGAAACGGGAGAGACCCAGTACTTC
many TRBJ2-7 TRBV20-1 TRBD1 CSAIQGNGRYEQYF TGCAGTGCTATACAGGGGAACGGTCGATACGAGCAGTACTTC
many TRBJ2-7 TRBV4-2 TRBD2 CASSQSGTSGYYEQYF TGTGCCAGCAGCCAGTCAGGGACTAGCGGATACTACGAGCAGTACTTC
NA TRBJ1-6 TRBV20-1 TRBD1 CSASQETGGFNSPLHF TGCAGTGCTAGTCAGGAGACAGGGGGATTTAATTCACCCCTCCACTTT
many TRBJ2-2 TRBV20-1 NA CSAEVQNTGELFF TGCAGTGCCGAGGTCCAGAACACCGGGGAGCTGTTTTTT
many TRBJ2-7 TRBV12-3/TRBV12-4 NA CASSLDYRYEQYF TGTGCCAGCAGTCTAGACTACCGCTACGAGCAGTACTTC
NA TRBJ2-7 TRBV20-1 TRBD2 CSARYQDSGSYEQYF TGCAGTGCTAGATATCAGGATAGCGGGAGCTACGAGCAGTACTTC
NA TRBJ2-7 TRBV18 TRBD2 CASSRGTSCYSDEQYF TGTGCCAGCTCACGCGGGACTAGCTGTTACTCGGACGAGCAGTACTTC
many TRBJ1-2 TRBV6-5 NA CASSTLDYGYTF TGTGCCAGCAGTACTCTCGACTATGGCTACACCTTC
many TRBJ2-5 TRBV20-1 TRBD2 CSAALLAGEETQYF TGCAGTGCTGCGCTTCTAGCGGGGGAAGAGACCCAGTACTTC
many TRBJ2-7 TRBV5-1 TRBD1 CASSLGQGANEQYF TGCGCCAGCAGCTTGGGACAGGGGGCAAATGAGCAGTACTTC
few TRBJ1-5 TRBV7-2 NA CASSPLRSQPQHF TGTGCCAGCAGCCCGCTGAGGAGTCAGCCCCAGCATTTT
many TRBJ1-4 TRBV7-9 NA CASSPQQGGREKLFF TGTGCCAGCAGCCCGCAACAGGGAGGTCGAGAAAAACTGTTTTTT
many TRBJ1-4 TRBV20-1 NA CSASPDSSGEKLFF TGCAGTGCTAGTCCGGACTCGTCTGGTGAAAAACTGTTTTTT
many TRBJ2-2 TRBV20-1 TRBD1 CSAKGQDDPGELFF TGCAGTGCTAAGGGACAGGATGATCCCGGGGAGCTGTTTTTT
many TRBJ2-7 TRBV4-2 NA CASSQERQGAHEQYF TGTGCCAGCAGCCAAGAGAGGCAGGGAGCCCACGAGCAGTACTTC
many TRBJ2-3 TRBV6-6 NA CASSYSSTDTQYF TGTGCCAGCAGTTACTCGTCCACAGATACGCAGTATTTT
many TRBJ2-2 TRBV12-3/TRBV12-4 NA CASSPMSGGELFF TGTGCCAGCAGCCCTATGAGCGGCGGGGAGCTGTTTTTT
many TRBJ2-3 TRBV20-1 NA CSAREVGGSTDTQYF TGCAGTGCTAGAGAAGTCGGGGGCTCCACAGATACGCAGTATTTT
many TRBJ2-1 TRBV20-1 NA CSARGPINEQFF TGCAGTGCTAGAGGACCCATCAATGAGCAGTTCTTC
many TRBJ1-2 TRBV9 NA CASSAMGQPFYGYTF TGTGCCAGCAGCGCCATGGGCCAGCCTTTCTATGGCTACACCTTC
many TRBJ2-7 TRBV20-1 NA CSALEGAYEQYF TGCAGTGCTTTGGAGGGGGCCTACGAGCAGTACTTC
NA TRBJ1-1 TRBV18 NA CASSPPGGGEAFF TGTGCCAGCTCACCACCGGGAGGAGGTGAAGCTTTCTTT
many TRBJ2-4 TRBV20-1 TRBD1 CSAEDRDGSIQYF TGCAGTGCTGAGGACAGGGATGGTAGCATTCAGTACTTC
many TRBJ2-5 TRBV18 TRBD2 CASSPLPSGRYETQYF TGTGCCAGCTCACCTCTCCCTAGCGGGAGGTATGAGACCCAGTACTTC
many TRBJ2-7 TRBV5-1 TRBD2 CASSLGLADSYEQYF TGCGCCAGCAGCTTGGGACTAGCTGATTCCTACGAGCAGTACTTC
many TRBJ1-1 TRBV10-3 NA CAIKNPTADTEAFF TGTGCCATCAAAAACCCAACAGCAGACACTGAAGCTTTCTTT
many TRBJ1-5 TRBV12-3/TRBV12-4 NA CASSLVDGSNQPQHF TGTGCCAGCAGTTTAGTTGACGGTAGCAATCAGCCCCAGCATTTT
many TRBJ1-1 TRBV7-2 NA CASRGPSDTEAFF TGTGCCAGCCGGGGGCCCTCGGACACTGAAGCTTTCTTT
many TRBJ2-7 TRBV12-3/TRBV12-4 NA CASSFGSIYEQYF TGTGCCAGCAGTTTTGGTAGTATCTACGAGCAGTACTTC
many TRBJ2-7 TRBV5-1 TRBD1 CASSFGTGQTYEQYF TGCGCCAGCAGCTTTGGGACAGGACAGACCTACGAGCAGTACTTC
many TRBJ2-3 TRBV12-3/TRBV12-4 TRBD1 CASRRTGGVTDTQYF TGTGCCAGCAGAAGGACAGGGGGCGTAACAGATACGCAGTATTTT
many TRBJ1-3 TRBV6-5 NA CASRGQTGTSGNTIYF TGTGCCAGCAGGGGCCAGACAGGTACCTCTGGAAACACCATATATTTT
many TRBJ1-5 TRBV20-1 TRBD1 CSARQGTGNNQPQHF TGCAGTGCTAGACAAGGGACAGGGAACAATCAGCCCCAGCATTTT
NA TRBJ2-6 TRBV18 NA CASSTGSPGANVLTF TGTGCCAGCTCAACGGGGAGCCCTGGGGCCAACGTCCTGACTTTC
many TRBJ2-7 TRBV20-1 TRBD2 CSAPEGGGGSYEQYF TGCAGTGCGCCCGAGGGGGGCGGGGGGTCCTACGAGCAGTACTTC
few TRBJ1-2 TRBV5-1 TRBD1 CASSETGLDYGYTF TGCGCCAGCAGCGAGACAGGGTTAGACTATGGCTACACCTTC
many TRBJ2-2 TRBV20-1 NA CSARASSPGDTGELFF TGCAGTGCTAGAGCCTCCTCTCCCGGGGACACCGGGGAGCTGTTTTTT
many TRBJ2-5 TRBV5-1 NA CASSGGLRATETQYF TGCGCCAGCAGCGGGGGACTCCGGGCCACAGAGACCCAGTACTTC